The 32 T cell receptor beta chains reported below all come from one sample, sequenced in a study of T cell changes during pregnancy in multiple sclerosis (dated by TCRdb to between 2018 and 2021). Libraries were made using the immunoSEQ multiplex PCR assay. The clones in this table, taken by TCRdb from immuneACCESS, are in-frame only. Not every clone is retained; where verified, under half of the shortfall comes from an unresolved V gene, and the cause of the rest is unknown. The sample contains tens of thousands of clones, around 90% of them found a single time. 3% to 4.5% of the sample is in the top ten clones. Sequences were derived from peripheral blood, sampled after pregnancy. The receptors originated from a female donor in good health, enrolled as a control in a pregnancy study.

The chain employs TRBV7-9 and TRBJ1-2; 10 bases are a match to TRBD1. Per germline, CDR1 SEHNR and CDR2 FQNEAQ (reference sequence). Trimming took 0 bases from V and 6 from J; bases not matched to a gene: 4. The CDR3 spans 15 residues. The DNA of the CDR3 is TGTGCCAGCAGCTTAGCCGTTGACAGGGGGCATGGCTACACCTTC. Translating it yields CASSLAVDRGHGYTF. Full variable domain (missing parts from reference TRBV7-9 and TRBJ1-2): DTGVSQNPRHKITKRGQNVTFRCDPISEHNRLYWYRQTLGQGPEFLTYFQNEAQLEKSRLLSDRFSAERPKGSFSTLEIQRTEQGDSAMYLCASSLAVDRGHGYTFGSGTRLTVV.

CDR3 residues: CASSLRQIEAFF. DNA of the CDR3: TGTGCCAGCAGCTTAAGACAGATTGAAGCTTTCTTT. J is TRBJ1-1 and V is TRBV5-5; perhaps TRBD1 as D (5 bases). The germline CDR1 and CDR2 sequences are SGHKS and YYEKEE (reference sequence). The CDR3 is made up of 12 amino acids. Trimming stripped 2 bases from V and 7 bases from J, with 9 bases between.

This clone was picked up a small number of times. The chain recombines TRBV19 with TRBJ1-1; weak D call: TRBD1 (6 bases). Trimming pared 0 bases from V and 5 bases from J, leaving 10 bases between. The CDR3 sequence is 14 residues long. Germline V CDR1 and CDR2: LNHDA, SQIVND (reference sequence). The CDR3 protein is CASSIDRQVTEAFF. The CDR3 coding sequence is TGTGCCAGTAGTATAGATCGACAGGTAACTGAAGCTTTCTTT.

The J gene is TRBJ2-1, the V gene TRBV7-3; maybe TRBD1 (6 bases). Germline V lookup: CDR1 SGHTA, CDR2 FQGTGA. V was clipped by 4 bases and J by 7 bases, with 14 bases between them. CDR3 length: 14 amino acids. The CDR3 reads CASSYQGPLNEQFF. Here the CDR3 DNA reads TGTGCCAGCAGCTACCAGGGGCCCCTAAATGAGCAGTTCTTC.

This clone occurred once. This chain uses TRBV7-3 with TRBJ2-3, with TRBD2 as a possible D gene (6 bases). Germline CDR1 is SGHTA and CDR2 is FQGTGA. The CDR3 runs 15 residues. The V end was cut by 8 bases, the J end by 1 base, with 16 bases between. CDR3 residues: CASGLGGAGTDTQYF. CDR3 coding DNA: TGTGCCAGCGGGCTGGGCGGGGCGGGCACAGATACGCAGTATTTT.

The chain uses TRBV5-1 and TRBJ2-1; 7 bases fit TRBD2. Germline loops: CDR1 SGHRS, CDR2 YFSETQ. J was trimmed by 7 bases and V by 7 bases; bases with no gene match: 11. This CDR3 has 14 amino acids. The CDR3 coding sequence is TGCGCCAGCGGGAGGGGTGGAAGAGAGAATGAGCAGTTCTTC. Its translation: CASGRGGRENEQFF.

This clone was picked up one time. The chain combines TRBV27 with TRBJ1-1; no firm D call. Germline V gene data show CDR1 as MNHEY and CDR2 as SMNVEV (reference sequence). This CDR3 spans 16 amino acids. V was clipped by 5 bases and J by 3 bases, with 19 bases between them. The CDR3 here is CASSPTRTAADTEAFF. The CDR3 DNA follows: TGTGCCAGCAGTCCCACTCGGACCGCAGCGGACACTGAAGCTTTCTTT.

The gene calls are TRBV5-1 and TRBJ1-2; the match to TRBD1 covers 10 bases. This CDR3 is 17 amino acids long. V lost 4 bases, J lost 10 bases, and 19 bases stayed unmatched. The germline V gene has CDR1 SGHRS and CDR2 YFSETQ. Here the CDR3 DNA reads TGCGCCAGCAGCGGGGCCGGGACAGGGGTAGCAAGCGGTTCCTACACCTTC. Its translation: CASSGAGTGVASGSYTF.

V is TRBV15 and J is TRBJ1-1; D possibly corresponds to TRBD1 (5 bases). V was trimmed by 5 bases and J by 3 bases, leaving 25 bases between them. In germline, CDR1 is LNHNV, CDR2 YYDKDF (reference sequence). The CDR3 sequence is 18 residues long. In DNA form, the CDR3 reads TGTGCCACCAGCGGCCGGGGGGGGGACCTTTTATATGACACTGAAGCTTTCTTT. Translated: CATSGRGGDLLYDTEAFF.

This chain uses TRBV4-3 with TRBJ2-3, with TRBD2 identical over 12 bases. V trimming: 4 bases; J trimming: 6 bases; junction bases outside the gene matches: 5. The germline gives CDR1 LGHNA, CDR2 YSLEER. The CDR3 loop spans 15 amino acids. CDR3 nucleotide sequence: TGCGCCAGCAGCCTGACTAGCGGGAGAGGTGATACGCAGTATTTT. Protein sequence: CASSLTSGRGDTQYF.

The rearrangement links TRBV18 to TRBJ2-2, with 11 positions matching TRBD2. Germline CDR1 and CDR2: KGHSH and LQKENI. This CDR3 contains 17 residues. The V segment lost 6 bases and the J segment 1 base; nucleotides outside the gene matches: 7. CDR3 amino acids: CASSPASGRMNTGELFF. The DNA of the CDR3 is TGTGCCAGCTCTCCCGCTAGCGGGAGGATGAACACCGGGGAGCTGTTTTTT.

The V and J genes are TRBV7-9 and TRBJ1-3; weak D call: TRBD1 (5 bases). V was cut by 1 base and J by 2 bases, with 15 bases left in between. This CDR3 spans 17 amino acids. Germline CDR1 reads SEHNR; CDR2 reads FQNEAQ (reference sequence). DNA for the CDR3: TGTGCCAGCAGCTTAGAGGGGTGGCCGCTCGCTGGAAACACCATATATTTT. Its translation is CASSLEGWPLAGNTIYF. Full variable domain (missing parts from reference TRBV7-9 and TRBJ1-3): DTGVSQNPRHKITKRGQNVTFRCDPISEHNRLYWYRQTLGQGPEFLTYFQNEAQLEKSRLLSDRFSAERPKGSFSTLEIQRTEQGDSAMYLCASSLEGWPLAGNTIYFGEGSWLTVV.

Of note for this clone: Other DNA sequences in this sample translate to the same CDR3. This sequence joins TRBV6-5 and TRBJ1-1; 7 nucleotides align to TRBD1. Germline CDR1 and CDR2: MNHEY and SVGAGI. V trimming: 9 bases; J trimming: 0 bases; junction bases outside the gene matches: 7. The CDR3 has 14 residues. CDR3 DNA: TGTGCCAGTACGGGGACAGCACTGAACACTGAAGCTTTCTTT. Its translation: CASTGTALNTEAFF.

The chain couples TRBV6-1 to TRBJ1-4, with no clear D. The CDR3 runs 15 residues. V gave up 5 bases and J gave up 4 bases, with 14 bases separating them. From germline, CDR1 is MNHNS and CDR2 SASEGT. This chain's CDR3 is CASSRLQPFNEKLFF. Here the CDR3 DNA reads TGTGCCAGCAGTCGACTACAGCCCTTTAATGAAAAACTGTTTTTT.

V and J are TRBV7-3 and TRBJ1-2; the D is unclear. Germline CDR1 SGHTA, CDR2 FQGTGA. The CDR3 loop spans 15 amino acids. V dropped 2 bases and J dropped 2 bases, with 12 bases sitting between them. The CDR3 DNA reads TGTGCCAGCAGCTTATATCCGGAGTCCAACTATGGCTACACCTTC. As protein: CASSLYPESNYGYTF.

The chain has TRBV7-9 and TRBJ2-2, with 8 bases identical to TRBD2. The CDR3 length is 19 residues. V was pared by 10 bases and J by 3 bases, with 22 bases of the junction left unmatched. Germline V gene lookup returns CDR1 SEHNR and CDR2 FQNEAQ (reference sequence). The CDR3 DNA reads TGTGCCACCCTTGACGTTGCGGGGGGCCCCACGGGGGACACCGGGGAGCTGTTTTTT. Translation gives CATLDVAGGPTGDTGELFF.

This chain connects TRBV30 to TRBJ2-3; 8 bases match TRBD1. CDR3 length: 12 residues. V lost 5 bases to trimming and J lost 6 bases; unmatched junction nucleotides: 4. Looked up from germline, CDR1 is GTSNPN and CDR2 is SVGIG (reference sequence). CDR3 DNA sequence: TGTGCCTGGGGGGACAGGTGGGATACGCAGTATTTT. Protein: CAWGDRWDTQYF.

This chain uses TRBV5-1 with TRBJ1-1, with D tentatively TRBD1 (5 bases). Trimming pared 2 bases from V and 1 base from J, leaving 12 bases between. This CDR3 is 15 amino acids long. Germline V gene sequence: CDR1 SGHRS, CDR2 YFSETQ. The DNA for the CDR3 is TGCGCCAGCAGCTTCAGACAGCCAGGGAACACTGAAGCTTTCTTT. Translated, it gives CASSFRQPGNTEAFF.

This sequence joins TRBV7-9 and TRBJ2-2; TRBD1 aligns across 8 bases. The germline V gene encodes CDR1 SEHNR and CDR2 FQNEAQ (reference sequence). The ends lost 2 bases at V and 4 bases at J; junction bases unmatched: 6. CDR3 length: 16 amino acids. The CDR3 region is CASSLLSGGFTGELFF. CDR3 DNA: TGTGCCAGCAGCTTACTGTCAGGGGGCTTCACCGGGGAGCTGTTTTTT.

The V and J genes are TRBV7-9 and TRBJ1-1; weak D call: TRBD1 (6 bases). CDR1 and CDR2 (germline): SEHNR, FQNEAQ (reference sequence). The CDR3 has 12 residues. V lost 4 bases to trimming and J lost 8 bases, with 11 bases between them. In nucleotides, the CDR3 is TGTGCCAGCAGCTGGGACATGCTAGAAGCTTTCTTT. This sequence encodes CASSWDMLEAFF. Filled out from reference TRBV7-9 and TRBJ1-1, the complete variable domain reads DTGVSQNPRHKITKRGQNVTFRCDPISEHNRLYWYRQTLGQGPEFLTYFQNEAQLEKSRLLSDRFSAERPKGSFSTLEIQRTEQGDSAMYLCASSWDMLEAFFGQGTRLTVV.

The J gene is TRBJ2-5, the V gene TRBV19, with 12 bases fitting TRBD2. The J segment lost 3 bases and the V segment lost 2 bases, leaving 16 bases of the junction unmatched. Germline CDR1 and CDR2: LNHDA and SQIVND (reference sequence). CDR3 length equals 20 residues. The CDR3, as DNA: TGTGCCAGTAGTATAAAATCCGGGCGACTAGCGGGAGTAATCGAAGAGACCCAGTACTTC. Encoded protein: CASSIKSGRLAGVIEETQYF.

This chain connects TRBV7-2 to TRBJ2-1, with 12 bases fitting TRBD2. V dropped 4 bases and J dropped 2; count of bases not matched to a gene: 3. The CDR3 sequence is 16 residues long. Germline lookup yields CDR1 SGHTA and CDR2 FQGNSA. The CDR3, as DNA: TGTGCCAGCAGCTCCGGACTAGCGGGAACCTACAATGAGCAGTTCTTC. Encoded protein: CASSSGLAGTYNEQFF.

The rearrangement joins TRBV9 to TRBJ2-2; D is possibly TRBD1 (6 bases). The germline V and J ends were trimmed by 4 bases and 7 bases, with 14 bases remaining between them. Germline V gene lookup returns CDR1 SGDLS and CDR2 YYNGEE. This CDR3 contains 14 residues. The DNA for the CDR3 is TGTGCCAGCAGCCCTATGGGGGCTAGCGGGGAGCTGTTTTTT. Translation gives CASSPMGASGELFF.

This clone was seen a single time. The chain joins TRBV27 to TRBJ2-1; 9 bases map to TRBD1. Trimming took 6 bases from V and 9 from J; bases not matched to a gene: 12. Germline CDR1 and CDR2: MNHEY and SMNVEV (reference sequence). CDR3 length: 15 amino acids. The chain's CDR3 is CASRTRDREVGEQFF. The CDR3 DNA reads as TGTGCCAGCAGGACCCGGGACAGGGAGGTCGGTGAGCAGTTCTTC.

The rearrangement joins TRBV28 to TRBJ1-6; a possible D gene is TRBD1 (6 bases). The V end was cut by 6 bases, the J end by 1 base, with 10 bases between. The germline gives CDR1 MDHEN, CDR2 SYDVKM. The CDR3 is 15 amino acids. For the CDR3, the DNA is TGTGCCAGCAGGTTCAGGGGATCCTATAATTCACCCCTCCACTTT. It encodes CASRFRGSYNSPLHF. The variable domain in full, completed from reference TRBV28 and TRBJ1-6, reads DVKVTQSSRYLVKRTGEKVFLECVQDMDHENMFWYRQDPGLGLRLIYFSYDVKMKEKGDIPEGYSVSREKKERFSLILESASTNQTSMYLCASRFRGSYNSPLHFGNGTRLTVT.

V usage is TRBV7-3 and J usage is TRBJ2-1; D is perhaps TRBD1 (5 bases). Deletions cut 0 bases from V and 10 bases from J, with 7 bases between. The length of the CDR3 is 12 residues. Germline loops: CDR1 SGHTA, CDR2 FQGTGA. CDR3 DNA sequence: TGTGCCAGCAGCTTAACGGCAGGGGAGCAGTTCTTC. It is translated as CASSLTAGEQFF.

The chain carries TRBV2 and TRBJ2-3, with TRBD2 identical over 10 bases. This CDR3 is built from 17 residues. The germline CDR1 and CDR2 sequences are SNHLY and FYNNEI. Trimming removed 5 bases from V and 0 bases from J; junction bases left unmatched: 8. CDR3 sequence: CASSSSGGGSSTDTQYF. The DNA of the CDR3 is TGTGCCAGCAGTTCTAGCGGGGGTGGCTCTAGCACAGATACGCAGTATTTT. The full variable domain, in which reference TRBV2 and TRBJ2-3 provide the parts outside the CDR3, is EPEVTQTPSHQVTQMGQEVILRCVPISNHLYFYWYRQILGQKVEFLVSFYNNEISEKSEIFDDQFSVERPDGSNFTLKIRSTKLEDSAMYFCASSSSGGGSSTDTQYFGPGTRLTVL.

The rearrangement links TRBV5-5 to TRBJ2-5, with D tentatively TRBD1 (6 bases). The CDR3 runs 13 residues. V shed 1 base and J shed 5 bases, with 9 bases lying between them. Germline assignment: CDR1 SGHKS and CDR2 YYEKEE (reference sequence). This CDR3 reads CASSLQGSETQYF. For the CDR3, the DNA is TGTGCCAGCAGCTTGCAGGGGAGTGAGACCCAGTACTTC.

This rearrangement joins TRBV14 to TRBJ2-7; TRBD1 aligns across 8 bases. The CDR3 loop spans 15 amino acids. Unmatched junction bases numbered 3, after V lost 0 bases and J lost 2 bases. Germline V gives CDR1 SGHDN, CDR2 FVKESK. The CDR3 reads CASSQDAGGAYEQYF. The DNA of the CDR3 is TGTGCCAGCAGCCAAGATGCAGGGGGCGCCTACGAGCAGTACTTC.

This clone showed up just once. This chain uses TRBV2 with TRBJ2-5; no firm D call. The V end was cut by 1 base, the J end by 4 bases, with 7 bases between. This CDR3 comprises 13 residues. Germline V gene sequence: CDR1 SNHLY, CDR2 FYNNEI. The CDR3 region is CASSEEPGETQYF. DNA for the CDR3: TGTGCCAGCAGTGAAGAACCCGGAGAGACCCAGTACTTC. Using reference TRBV2 and TRBJ2-5 for the parts outside the CDR3, the full variable domain is EPEVTQTPSHQVTQMGQEVILRCVPISNHLYFYWYRQILGQKVEFLVSFYNNEISEKSEIFDDQFSVERPDGSNFTLKIRSTKLEDSAMYFCASSEEPGETQYFGPGTRLLVL.

The chain has TRBV7-2 and TRBJ2-6, with a tentative D call TRBD1 (5 bases). Trimming pared 5 bases from V and 2 bases from J, leaving 10 bases between. There are 15 residues in the CDR3. Germline V gene lookup returns CDR1 SGHTA and CDR2 FQGNSA. CDR3: CASSPQGAGANVLTF. The CDR3 nucleotides read TGTGCCAGCAGCCCTCAGGGCGCTGGGGCCAACGTCCTGACTTTC.

V usage is TRBV28 and J usage is TRBJ2-7, with 10 bases lining up with TRBD2. Germline lookup yields CDR1 MDHEN and CDR2 SYDVKM. Trimming at V came to 3 bases and at J to 0 bases, leaving 2 bases not matched to a gene. This CDR3 has 15 amino acids. The CDR3 region is CASSLASGSSYEQYF. The CDR3 bases are TGTGCCAGCAGTTTGGCTAGCGGGAGCTCCTACGAGCAGTACTTC.